Given below is one TCR beta chain in context. Its antigen is not known. V lost 5 bases, J lost 0 bases, and 11 bases lay in between. The length of the CDR3 is 15 residues. The germline V gene has CDR1 SGHTA and CDR2 FQGNSA. TCRdb keeps only in-frame clones here, not all; method: immunoSEQ multiplex PCR. The profile covers some 25,000 clones, with around 88% appearing a single time and 9.4% taken by the ten largest. This specimen belongs to a study of T cells in localized non-small cell lung cancer. Study-level points and caveats: Among the top 100 tumor clones, a median about 57 appeared in adjacent lung.

The clonotype was recovered from a woman between 35 and 70 years old with stage III lung adenocarcinoma. Sequenced here: peripheral blood mononuclear cells, sampled before any cancer treatment. This rearrangement joins TRBV7-2 to TRBJ1-5, with D maybe TRBD1 (5 bases). CDR3 in amino acids: CASSPTRGSNQPQHF. CDR3 sequence (DNA): TGTGCCAGCAGCCCTACTAGGGGTAGCAATCAGCCCCAGCATTTT.